A single T cell receptor beta chain is shown here with its context. Its antigen remains unidentified. In the sorted-subset replicate PCRs, approximately 200 ng DNA, around 30,000 T cell genomes, was used. Libraries were prepared by immunoSEQ multiplex PCR; TCRdb keeps only in-frame clonotypes and omits some of them. This table has about 690,000 clones, around 91% appearing once. The record originates from a study of shared clonotypes between healthy human individuals. Study as a whole: Three plates were used per donor for CD4 naive, three for CD4 memory, two for CD8 naive and one for CD8 memory.

Only Caucasian adults living in Nashville, Tennessee made up the donor group. Looked up from germline, CDR1 is LNHDA and CDR2 is SQIVND (reference sequence). V trimming: 6 bases; J trimming: 2 bases; junction bases outside the gene matches: 8. The CDR3 loop spans 15 amino acids. General observations from the study: The study found roughly 5% of naive CD4 clonotypes shared across a handful of donors.

This rearrangement joins TRBV19 to TRBJ2-5, with 8 bases aligning to TRBD1. Source material: memory CD8+ T cells from PBMCs. This sample's subset: CD45RO+ cells pooled with CCR7-negative TemRA cells. This TCR derives from a man between 18 and 35 years old in good health. Some clones in this sample may be carry-over from other donors' samples. The CDR3 protein is CASSSWRTGQETQYF. The DNA for the CDR3 is TGTGCCAGTAGCTCGTGGCGGACAGGGCAAGAGACCCAGTACTTC.